These 9 T cell receptor beta chains were all obtained from the same sample, sequenced in a study of shared clonotypes between healthy human individuals. Data came from immunoSEQ multiplex PCR; TCRdb stores just in-frame clones and leaves some out. The repertoire includes hundreds of thousands of clones, about four fifths of them detected once, and over 10% sits in the top ten. The sequenced material came from PBMCs. These receptors all come from a woman aged 40 to 49 in good health. Some clones in this sample may be carry-over from other donors' samples.

The chain has TRBV15 and TRBJ1-2; D not resolved. CDR1 and CDR2 (germline): LNHNV, YYDKDF (reference sequence). Between the trimmed V and J ends, which lost 1 base and 3 bases, there was a span of 6 bases. The CDR3 is made up of 13 amino acids. CDR3 in DNA: TGTGCCACCAGCAGAGCAACAGACTATGGCTACACCTTC. Translating it yields CATSRATDYGYTF.

This clone has a single count. The V gene is TRBV19, the J gene TRBJ2-7, with 10 nucleotides matching TRBD1. J was trimmed by 2 bases and V by 6 bases; bases with no gene match: 13. The germline V gene encodes CDR1 LNHDA and CDR2 SQIVND (reference sequence). The CDR3 loop spans 17 amino acids. DNA of the CDR3: TGTGCCAGTAGCTCTCATTGGACCGGGACAGGGGCCTACGAGCAGTACTTC. Protein: CASSSHWTGTGAYEQYF.

The V and J genes are TRBV6-5 and TRBJ1-1; D is unresolved. The V gene lost 0 bases and the J gene lost 1 base, with 9 bases spanning the gap. The CDR3 is 15 residues long. Germline V lookup: CDR1 MNHEY, CDR2 SVGAGI. CDR3 nucleotides: TGTGCCAGCAGTTACTCGGTCCTGACGAACACTGAAGCTTTCTTT. It specifies CASSYSVLTNTEAFF.

There are many counts of this clone. The rearrangement links TRBV11-2 to TRBJ1-1; D unresolved. This CDR3 has 13 residues. CDR1 is SGHAT, CDR2 FQNNGV, per germline. The V end was cut by 0 bases, the J end by 6 bases, with 8 bases between. CDR3 DNA: TGTGCCAGCAGCTTAGAGCGAGGGTCTGAAGCTTTCTTT. This codes for CASSLERGSEAFF.

The rearrangement uses TRBV10-3 and TRBJ2-1; D is possibly TRBD1 (6 bases). The V gene lost 5 bases and the J gene lost 7 bases, with 15 bases spanning the gap. The CDR3 totals 14 residues. CDR1 ENHRY and CDR2 SYGVKD come from the germline V gene. CDR3 loop: CAISPDSGWNEQFF. The CDR3 bases are TGTGCCATCAGTCCGGACAGTGGGTGGAATGAGCAGTTCTTC.

This clone showed up just once. Other nucleotide sequences in the sample specify the same CDR3. The chain carries TRBV19 and TRBJ2-2, with 10 bases aligning to TRBD1. The V segment lost 8 bases and the J segment 3 bases; nucleotides outside the gene matches: 3. Germline V lookup: CDR1 LNHDA, CDR2 SQIVND (reference sequence). This CDR3 has 14 residues. The CDR3 coding sequence is TGTGCCAGTTCCGGGACAGGGGACACCGGGGAGCTGTTTTTT. Translation gives CASSGTGDTGELFF.

The chain carries TRBV4-2 and TRBJ2-1; 14 nucleotides match TRBD2. J was trimmed by 12 bases and V by 3 bases; bases with no gene match: 4. Germline values: CDR1 LGHNA, CDR2 YNFKEQ. This CDR3 region has 14 residues. The CDR3 loop reads CASSQGLAGVVQFF. Here the CDR3 DNA reads TGTGCCAGCAGCCAGGGACTAGCGGGAGTGGTGCAGTTCTTC.

The chain joins TRBV19 to TRBJ2-7, with TRBD1 matching 9 bases. This CDR3 region has 15 residues. The V and J ends lost 4 bases and 0 bases, in that order; junction bases with no gene match: 4. Per the germline V gene, CDR1 is LNHDA and CDR2 is SQIVND (reference sequence). The CDR3 coding sequence is TGTGCCAGTAGTAGTCCGACAGGGGGCTCCTACGAGCAGTACTTC. This codes for CASSSPTGGSYEQYF.

This clone was recorded once. V is TRBV11-2 and J is TRBJ2-7; TRBD2 matches 7 bases. Germline V gives CDR1 SGHAT, CDR2 FQNNGV. This CDR3 has 14 residues. With V trimmed by 7 bases and J by 0 bases, 6 bases remained unmatched. For the CDR3, the DNA is TGTGCCAGCAAACTAGCGCATTGCTCCTACGAGCAGTACTTC. Amino acids: CASKLAHCSYEQYF. The entire variable domain, with the rest obtained from reference TRBV11-2 and TRBJ2-7, is as follows: EAGVAQSPRYKIIEKRQSVAFWCNPISGHATLYWYQQILGQGPKLLIQFQNNGVVDDSQLPKDRFSAERLKGVDSTLKIQPAKLEDSAVYLCASKLAHCSYEQYFGPGTRLTVT.